This TCR beta chain was sequenced for a study of T cells after yellow fever vaccination. Background on the study: SMART-Seq v4 Ultra Low Input served to prepare low-cell-number fractions.

The CDR3 spans 14 residues. V gave up 0 bases and J gave up 7 bases; unmatched junction bases: 4. The germline gives CDR1 MNHEY, CDR2 SVGAGI. Using its own MiXCR run on the 5' RACE reads, TCRdb lists one record per CDR3 protein. Seen here are some 300,000 distinct CDR3 sequences, around 3.6% observed once, and the top ten hold 23%. General observations from the study: The bulk population could contribute abundant contaminating clonotypes to FACS-sorted repertoires. The secondary response was weaker but peaked faster, day 5 versus 15. Booster sampling recovered most clones from primary vaccination (under 97% CD4, around 90% CD8).

This clonotype was observed a handful of times. Its antigen remains unidentified. J is TRBJ1-1 and V is TRBV6-5, with 8 bases lining up with TRBD1. The receptor comes from a man between 18 and 35 years old who received the YFV17D yellow fever vaccine. The input for sequencing was PBMCs, taken on the day of the yellow fever booster vaccination. CDR3 loop: CASSYSGTGVEAFF. The CDR3 DNA sequence: TGTGCCAGCAGTTACTCGGGGACAGGCGTTGAAGCTTTCTTT.